The 27 T cell receptor beta chains given below trace back to one sample, sequenced in a study of T cell repertoires in aging, cancer and after chemotherapy. Amplification of TCR beta used genomic DNA extracted from peripheral blood. Rearranged V-D-J TRB sequences were amplified with a mixed TRB-A/B primer pool. MiXCR, run by TCRdb on the multiplex PCR reads, gives a single entry per CDR3 protein. The sample holds approximately 9,800 distinct CDR3 sequences, about 37% seen once. Sequencing was performed on blood. Receptors originate from a human donor in good health.

This clonotype is labeled medium-sized. The chain is built from TRBV19 and TRBJ2-3; TRBD2 is a possible D gene (5 bases). The V gene's germline CDR1 is LNHDA and CDR2 SQIVND (reference sequence). CDR3 size: 14 residues. Trimming took 5 bases from V and 2 from J, leaving 11 bases between them. CDR3 coding DNA: TGTGCCAGTAGTCCTCGGGGATACACAGATACGCAGTATTTT. Amino acids: CASSPRGYTDTQYF. Looking up the rest from reference TRBV19 and TRBJ2-3 gives the full variable domain: DGGITQSPKYLFRKEGQNVTLSCEQNLNHDAMYWYRQDPGQGLRLIYYSQIVNDFQKGDIAEGYSVSREKKESFPLTVTSAQKNPTAFYLCASSPRGYTDTQYFGPGTRLTVL.

The CDR3 DNA sequence: TGTGCCAGCAGCTCGGGACAGAACCCGAACACCGGGGAGCTGTTTTTT. This gives the protein CASSSGQNPNTGELFF. The chain combines TRBV12-3 or TRBV12-4 with TRBJ2-2; 7 nucleotides match TRBD1. With 6 bases clipped from V and 0 bases from J, the junction kept 7 bases outside the gene matches. The CDR3 length is 16 residues.

This sequence joins TRBV15 and TRBJ1-5; no firm D call. Germline CDR1 reads LNHNV; CDR2 reads YYDKDF (reference sequence). The CDR3 has 15 amino acids. Trimming shortened V by 1 base and J by 3 bases, and 10 bases separated the two germline ends. The DNA for the CDR3 is TGTGCCACCAGCAGAGCGGGTACCTTCAATCAGCCCCAGCATTTT. Protein: CATSRAGTFNQPQHF.

CDR3 nucleotide sequence: TGTGCCAGCAGCTCGTCGGGAGGGCCTTTCACCGGGGAGCTGTTTTTT. Its protein product is CASSSSGGPFTGELFF. The chain employs TRBV11-1 and TRBJ2-2, with 8 bases lining up with TRBD2. In germline, CDR1 is SGHAT, CDR2 FQDESV (reference sequence). Losses at the gene ends were 4 bases for V and 4 bases for J; bases not matched to a gene: 8. The CDR3 is 16 amino acids.

In the case of this clonotype: Since no conserved phenylalanine or tryptophan closes the CDR3, a read error is the likely cause. The chain links TRBV6-1 to TRBJ2-1; the D is unclear. From germline, CDR1 is MNHNS and CDR2 SASEGT. CDR3 length equals 15 residues. Trimming stripped 4 bases from V and 5 bases from J, with 15 bases between. DNA of the CDR3: TGTGCCAGCAGTGTCTGGCAGACCCCGAACAATGAGCAGTTCTCC. Protein: CASSVWQTPNNEQFS.

The rearrangement uses TRBV7-2 and TRBJ2-7; D is unclear. The CDR3 has 14 residues. The V end lost 5 bases, the J end lost 5 bases, and 16 bases lay between the germline ends. Germline V lookup: CDR1 SGHTA, CDR2 FQGNSA. CDR3 in DNA: TGTGCCAGCAGCCCAGGCGCGCTTTGGAACGAGCAGTACTTC. This gives the protein CASSPGALWNEQYF. The complete variable domain, with remaining parts taken from reference TRBV7-2 and TRBJ2-7, reads GAGVSQSPSNKVTEKGKDVELRCDPISGHTALYWYRQSLGQGLEFLIYFQGNSAPDKSGLPSDRFSAERTGGSVSTLTIQRTQQEDSAVYLCASSPGALWNEQYFGPGTRLTVT.

A note on this clonotype: The missing conserved phenylalanine or tryptophan at the end of this CDR3 makes a read error likely. The DNA is omitted, as the CDR3 cannot be located on it reliably, and the CDR3 follows TCRdb's listing. The chain employs TRBV29-1 and TRBJ1-2. The CDR3 numbers 8 amino acids, ends counted. Germline V gene lookup returns CDR1 SQVTM and CDR2 ANQGSEA. CDR3 sequence: CSVEDGDL.

This clonotype has a handful of counts. The rearrangement joins TRBV12-3 or TRBV12-4 to TRBJ2-7, with D perhaps TRBD2 (5 bases). The V end lost 5 bases, the J end lost 2 bases, and 13 bases lay between the germline ends. The CDR3 has 14 residues. CDR3 amino acids: CASSRSDSPYEQYF. DNA for the CDR3: TGTGCCAGCAGTAGGTCGGACTCACCCTACGAGCAGTACTTC.

By sample fraction, this clonotype is medium-sized. The chain is built from TRBV19 and TRBJ2-1, with D unresolved. The germline V gene has CDR1 LNHDA and CDR2 SQIVND (reference sequence). The CDR3 is 16 amino acids. With 4 bases removed from V and 4 bases from J, the gap between germline ends came to 17 bases. The chain's CDR3 is CASSSERHTLYNEQFF. The CDR3 DNA sequence: TGTGCCAGTAGTAGTGAGCGTCACACCTTATACAATGAGCAGTTCTTC.

The V and J genes are TRBV6-6 and TRBJ2-3; the D is unclear. Germline CDR1 reads MNHNY; CDR2 reads SVGAGI (reference sequence). The CDR3 runs 15 residues. V was trimmed by 0 bases and J by 0 bases, leaving 7 bases between them. CDR3 sequence (DNA): TGTGCCAGCAGTTACTCCGGACGGAGCACAGATACGCAGTATTTT. It codes for CASSYSGRSTDTQYF.

The chain is built from TRBV12-3 or TRBV12-4 and TRBJ2-1, with TRBD1 matching 9 bases. CDR3 length equals 15 residues. V dropped 4 bases and J dropped 9; count of bases not matched to a gene: 10. CDR3 residues: CASSSNRGQVGEQFF. The CDR3, as DNA: TGTGCCAGCAGTTCGAACAGGGGGCAGGTAGGTGAGCAGTTCTTC.

J is TRBJ1-4 and V is TRBV5-4; D ambiguous. The V end was cut by 4 bases, the J end by 6 bases, with 16 bases between. CDR1 is SGHNT, CDR2 YYREEE, per germline (reference sequence). This CDR3 comprises 15 residues. CDR3 DNA sequence: TGTGCCAGCAGCCCGTCCCACGGAAAAGATGAAAAACTGTTTTTT. It translates to CASSPSHGKDEKLFF. The full variable domain, its missing parts supplied by reference TRBV5-4 and TRBJ1-4, is ETGVTQSPTHLIKTRGQQVTLRCSSQSGHNTVSWYQQALGQGPQFIFQYYREEENGRGNFPPRFSGLQFPNYSSELNVNALELDDSALYLCASSPSHGKDEKLFFGSGTQLSVL.

The rearrangement joins TRBV6-5 to TRBJ2-5; TRBD1 aligns across 8 bases. The CDR3 contains 12 residues. The V and J ends lost 8 bases and 5 bases, in that order; junction bases with no gene match: 4. CDR1 is MNHEY, CDR2 SVGAGI, per germline. CDR3 nucleotide sequence: TGTGCCAGCCAGGGGGCGGGGGAGACCCAGTACTTC. Its protein product is CASQGAGETQYF.

The chain couples TRBV5-4 to TRBJ2-1; 11 bases are a match to TRBD2. This CDR3 is 14 amino acids long. Germline values: CDR1 SGHNT, CDR2 YYREEE (reference sequence). Germline trimming cut 7 bases from V and 5 bases from J; bases unmatched to any gene: 5. DNA of the CDR3: TGTGCCAGCGGTCTTAGCGGGAGGGACAATGAGCAGTTCTTC. Translating it yields CASGLSGRDNEQFF. Variable domain in full (rest from reference TRBV5-4 and TRBJ2-1): ETGVTQSPTHLIKTRGQQVTLRCSSQSGHNTVSWYQQALGQGPQFIFQYYREEENGRGNFPPRFSGLQFPNYSSELNVNALELDDSALYLCASGLSGRDNEQFFGPGTRLTVL.

This clonotype is labeled as medium-sized. The rearrangement joins TRBV19 to TRBJ2-2; perhaps TRBD2 as D (7 bases). V was shortened by 6 bases and J by 1 base, with 15 bases between the two germline ends. CDR3 length: 16 residues. Germline CDR1 and CDR2: LNHDA and SQIVND (reference sequence). The CDR3 loop is CASRDGGRGNTGELFF. CDR3 DNA sequence: TGTGCCAGTAGAGACGGGGGGCGCGGGAACACCGGGGAGCTGTTTTTT.

The CDR3 spells CASSPAGRGDTQYF. In nucleotides, the CDR3 is TGTGCCAGCAGCCCAGCGGGACGTGGAGATACGCAGTATTTT. The rearrangement links TRBV6-5 to TRBJ2-3; 7 nucleotides agree with TRBD2. The CDR3 totals 14 residues. Trimming took 6 bases from V and 5 from J; bases not matched to a gene: 8. Germline V CDR1 and CDR2: MNHEY, SVGAGI.

By frequency in the sample, this clonotype is large. The chain uses TRBV29-1 and TRBJ2-3; D is possibly TRBD1 or TRBD2 (6 bases each). Germline assignment: CDR1 SQVTM and CDR2 ANQGSEA. V dropped 4 bases and J dropped 6 bases, with 11 bases sitting between them. CDR3 length equals 12 residues. The CDR3 reads CSVGGAGDTQYF. The CDR3 DNA reads TGCAGCGTTGGGGGGGCCGGGGATACGCAGTATTTT.

This clonotype has more than one count but fewer than ten. The CDR3 nucleotides are TGTGCCAGCAGTGACTCGAGCGGGAGAAGCAATGAGCAGTTCTTC. Its protein is CASSDSSGRSNEQFF. The V and J genes are TRBV6-1 and TRBJ2-1, with TRBD2 identical over 8 bases. CDR3 length equals 15 residues. CDR1 and CDR2 from the germline V gene are MNHNS and SASEGT. V was clipped by 3 bases and J by 6 bases; unmatched bases: 7.

This chain links TRBV10-3 with TRBJ1-3; D not certain. V lost 8 bases and J lost 0, with 14 bases in between. Germline V lookup: CDR1 ENHRY, CDR2 SYGVKD. The CDR3 is 15 amino acids. The CDR3 loop is CAISRASSSGNTIYF. The DNA of the CDR3 is TGTGCCATCTCGAGGGCATCGAGCTCTGGAAACACCATATATTTT.

The rearrangement joins TRBV30 to TRBJ1-6, with unresolved D. V dropped 4 bases and J dropped 3 bases, with 7 bases sitting between them. The germline gives CDR1 GTSNPN, CDR2 SVGIG (reference sequence). The CDR3 runs to 13 residues. The CDR3 sequence: CAWKGDYNSPLHF. The CDR3 bases are TGTGCCTGGAAAGGCGACTATAATTCACCCCTCCACTTT.

V is TRBV18 and J is TRBJ1-1; D possibly corresponds to TRBD1 (6 bases). V lost 6 bases and J lost 4, with 12 bases in between. Germline V gives CDR1 KGHSH, CDR2 LQKENI. The CDR3 covers 13 residues. The CDR3 DNA follows: TGTGCCAGCTCCTCCGGGGGCCTCACTGAAGCTTTCTTT. Residues: CASSSGGLTEAFF.

The chain carries TRBV27 and TRBJ2-3; 10 nucleotides agree with TRBD2. CDR3 length equals 17 residues. The J segment lost 2 bases and the V segment lost 5 bases, leaving 10 bases of the junction unmatched. CDR1 is MNHEY and CDR2 is SMNVEV in the germline V gene (reference sequence). This CDR3 is CASSPGLAEAITDTQYF. The CDR3 nucleotides read TGTGCCAGCAGTCCTGGACTAGCGGAGGCAATCACAGATACGCAGTATTTT.

This chain links TRBV7-6 with TRBJ1-1; no reliable D call. The CDR3 consists of 15 residues. CDR1 is SGHVS and CDR2 is FNYEAQ in the germline V gene. V lost 4 bases and J 0 bases, leaving 12 bases between the germline ends. CDR3 sequence reads: CASSSLGLMNTEAFF. CDR3 bases: TGTGCCAGCAGCTCCCTAGGGCTCATGAACACTGAAGCTTTCTTT.

This clonotype occurred a few times. V and J are TRBV6-5 and TRBJ1-1; 7 bases are a match to TRBD1. Germline V gives CDR1 MNHEY, CDR2 SVGAGI. CDR3 length: 14 residues. With 4 bases clipped from V and 8 bases from J, the junction kept 10 bases outside the gene matches. The CDR3 DNA sequence: TGTGCCAGCAGTTCCCACAGGGGCCCAGGGGAAGCTTTCTTT. It is translated as CASSSHRGPGEAFF.

The table lists this clonotype with a few counts. The CDR3 coding sequence is TGTGCCAGTAGCCCTCAGGCAGGCTCCTACGAGCAGTACTTC. This gives the protein CASSPQAGSYEQYF. The chain has TRBV19 and TRBJ2-7; D is unclear. Trimming removed 6 bases from V and 0 bases from J, with 12 bases in between. The germline V gene has CDR1 LNHDA and CDR2 SQIVND (reference sequence). The CDR3 consists of 14 residues.

In this sample, this clonotype is medium-sized. The chain recombines TRBV29-1 with TRBJ2-7; perhaps TRBD2 as D (6 bases). This CDR3 is 11 amino acids long. The V gene lost 3 bases and the J gene lost 4 bases, with 7 bases spanning the gap. Germline CDR1 SQVTM, CDR2 ANQGSEA. The CDR3 nucleotides read TGCAGCGTTGAGGAGGGATACGAGCAGTACTTC. Amino acid sequence: CSVEEGYEQYF.

A few counts support this clonotype. The chain employs TRBV29-1 and TRBJ1-2, with D uncertain. The ends were cut back, 7 bases at V and 4 bases at J, with 10 bases in the middle. The CDR3 is 11 residues long. Germline loops: CDR1 SQVTM, CDR2 ANQGSEA. The CDR3 DNA reads as TGCAGCGGTTGGTCAGGCTATGGCTACACCTTC. Protein product: CSGWSGYGYTF.